A selection of T cell receptor beta chains follows, all from one sample in a study of CD8+CD57+ T cells in acquired aplastic anemia. A single record per CDR3 protein comes from TCRdb applying MiXCR to the reads. The sample consists of some 180,000 distinct CDR3 sequences, approximately 45% of them appearing once. Sequenced: sorted CD4+, CD8+, or CD8+CD57+ T cells (not recorded which) from PBMCs. These TCRs come from a human donor in good health. The CDR3 runs from the conserved cysteine through the conserved F or W. The D gene is left open where the match is weak. Size values are once, few and many counts, or a class for expanded clones, and some rows have none.

J | V | size | D | CDR3 | DNA
TRBJ2-4 | TRBV30 | . | TRBD1 | CAWSHNRGDIQYF | TGTGCCTGGAGTCACAACAGGGGAGACATTCAGTACTTC
TRBJ2-2 | TRBV25-1 | once | TRBD2 | CASSEDGGATGELFF | TGTGCCAGCAGTGAGGACGGGGGGGCCACCGGGGAGCTGTTTTTT
TRBJ2-1 | TRBV20-1 | . | . | CSASRTPWEQFF | TGCAGTGCTAGCCGGACTCCCTGGGAGCAGTTCTTC
TRBJ2-5 | TRBV20-1 | . | TRBD2 | CSARTSGGRETQYF | TGCAGTGCCAGGACTAGCGGGGGGAGGGAGACCCAGTACTTC
TRBJ1-1 | TRBV6-5 | . | . | CASSYLTLGQGEAFF | TGTGCCAGCAGTTACTTGACTCTAGGGCAGGGGGAAGCTTTCTTT
TRBJ2-7 | TRBV5-6 | many | TRBD1 | CASSPTGQSYEQYF | TGTGCCAGCAGCCCTACGGGACAGAGCTACGAGCAGTACTTC
TRBJ1-1 | TRBV4-1 | many | . | CASSQVFRMNTEAFF | TGCGCCAGCAGCCAAGTCTTCAGGATGAACACTGAAGCTTTCTTT
TRBJ1-2 | TRBV10-3 | many | . | CAISRSHGTANLGGYTF | TGTGCCATCAGTAGATCTCACGGGACGGCGAATCTGGGGGGCTACACCTTC
TRBJ2-3 | TRBV4-2 | . | TRBD2 | CASSQEAAPREWNTDTQYF | TGTGCCAGCAGCCAAGAGGCCGCGCCGCGGGAGTGGAACACAGATACGCAGTATTTT
TRBJ2-5 | TRBV7-9 | . | . | CASSTNDREETQYF | TGTGCCAGCAGCACCAACGACAGAGAAGAGACCCAGTACTTC
TRBJ2-5 | TRBV7-2 | many | TRBD1 | CASSPKQQGRGETQYF | TGTGCCAGCAGTCCAAAACAACAGGGGAGAGGAGAGACCCAGTACTTC
TRBJ2-3 | TRBV24-1 | . | . | CATLRPSYTDTQYF | TGTGCCACCCTCCGGCCATCCTACACAGATACGCAGTATTTT
TRBJ2-7 | TRBV7-2 | many | TRBD2 | CASSRSGRSYEQYF | TGTGCCAGCAGCCGTAGCGGGAGATCCTACGAGCAGTACTTC
TRBJ2-2 | TRBV2 | few | TRBD1 | CATTRDRGRGELFF | TGTGCCACCACCCGGGACAGGGGGCGCGGGGAGCTGTTTTTT
TRBJ2-5 | TRBV2 | . | . | CATSGVETQYF | TGTGCCACCTCAGGGGTAGAGACCCAGTACTTC
TRBJ1-2 | TRBV5-6 | many | . | CASSKTVTGYGYTF | TGTGCCAGCAGCAAGACGGTGACGGGCTATGGCTACACCTTC
TRBJ2-1 | TRBV6-1 | few | TRBD2 | CASSKRTSGSSYNEQFF | TGTGCCAGCAGTAAACGGACTAGCGGGAGCTCCTACAATGAGCAGTTCTTC
TRBJ2-5 | TRBV12-3/TRBV12-4 | many | . | CASGSLETQYF | TGTGCCAGCGGATCATTAGAGACCCAGTACTTC
TRBJ1-1 | TRBV7-8 | many | . | CASSLGAGKNTEAFF | TGTGCCAGCAGCTTAGGGGCGGGGAAGAACACTGAAGCTTTCTTT
TRBJ2-2 | TRBV7-2 | many | TRBD2 | CASSIPAGGLAGVRDTGELFF | TGTGCCAGCAGCATACCGGCGGGGGGACTAGCGGGAGTACGCGACACCGGGGAGCTGTTTTTT
TRBJ1-5 | TRBV6-1 | many | . | CASGLDSLSNQPQHF | TGTGCCAGCGGACTGGACAGTCTTAGCAATCAGCCCCAGCATTTT
TRBJ2-3 | TRBV4-1 | many | TRBD1 | CASSQEDRGRDTQYF | TGCGCCAGCAGCCAAGAGGACAGGGGACGAGATACGCAGTATTTT
TRBJ2-7 | TRBV15 | . | TRBD1 | CATSRRTGGSLGEQYF | TGTGCCACCAGCCGACGGACAGGGGGGTCTTTGGGTGAGCAGTACTTC
TRBJ1-2 | TRBV18 | once | . | CASSEVRDRGFF | TGTGCCAGCTCAGAGGTCCGCGACAGAGGTTTCTTC
TRBJ1-1 | TRBV10-3 | . | . | CAISVDTLNTEAFF | TGTGCCATCAGTGTAGACACCTTGAACACTGAAGCTTTCTTT
TRBJ2-5 | TRBV25-1 | . | TRBD2 | CASSLPSGTSGSGTQYF | TGTGCCAGCAGCTTACCCTCCGGGACTAGCGGGTCAGGGACCCAGTACTTC
TRBJ1-5 | TRBV28 | few | . | CASSTGTAYSNQPQHF | TGTGCCAGCAGTACAGGGACCGCTTATAGCAATCAGCCCCAGCATTTT
TRBJ1-2 | TRBV4-3 | many | . | CASSQEYPNNGYTF | TGCGCCAGCAGCCAAGAATACCCAAACAATGGCTACACCTTC
TRBJ1-4 | TRBV12-3/TRBV12-4 | . | TRBD1 | CASSYSGQAVSNEKLFF | TGTGCCAGCAGTTACAGTGGACAGGCTGTGAGCAATGAAAAACTGTTTTTT
TRBJ2-7 | TRBV19 | . | . | CASRRDGAYEQYF | TGTGCCAGCCGAAGGGACGGCGCCTACGAGCAGTACTTC
TRBJ1-1 | TRBV9 | . | . | CASTPVLVTEAFF | TGTGCCAGCACCCCGGTCCTGGTCACTGAAGCTTTCTTT
TRBJ2-2 | TRBV12-3/TRBV12-4 | many | TRBD1 | CASTPLDRDGGELFF | TGTGCCAGCACCCCCTTGGACAGGGATGGCGGGGAGCTGTTTTTT
TRBJ2-1 | TRBV20-1 | many | . | CSARGPGTGYNEQFF | TGCAGTGCTAGAGGACCGGGGACTGGGTACAATGAGCAGTTCTTC
TRBJ2-7 | TRBV5-1 | . | TRBD2 | CASSAGTSGDIYEQYF | TGCGCCAGCAGCGCCGGGACTAGCGGGGACATCTACGAGCAGTACTTC
TRBJ2-7 | TRBV29-1 | few | . | CSVDEGSYEQYF | TGCAGCGTTGATGAGGGCTCCTACGAGCAGTACTTC
TRBJ1-5 | TRBV6-1 | once | . | CAILKGEGQPQHF | TGTGCCATACTAAAGGGTGAAGGTCAGCCCCAGCATTTT
TRBJ2-7 | TRBV5-5 | . | TRBD2 | CASSLVIAGGNEQYF | TGTGCCAGCAGCTTAGTCATAGCGGGAGGGAACGAGCAGTACTTC